A single T cell receptor beta chain is shown here with its context. Its cognate antigen is unknown. Treatment described: approximately 9-day PBMC culture with coronavirus spike peptide pools or control peptides (ViraFEST assay). These data are taken from a study of vaccination and CD4 T cells after COVID-19. Turning to the study itself: Each individual in the study obtained two doses of BNT162b2 or mRNA-1273 vaccine.

The CDR3 covers 15 residues. Germline loops: CDR1 DFQATT, CDR2 SNEGSKA (reference sequence). The J segment lost 0 bases and the V segment lost 7 bases, leaving 8 bases of the junction unmatched. The Oncomine TCR Beta short-read assay generated sequence data from the DNA of cultured CD4+ T cells. TCRdb reprocessed the PCR reads with MiXCR, giving one entry per CDR3 protein. This sample has about 26,000 distinct CDR3 sequences, with about 39% found just once. The sample consisted of CD4+ T cells from blood, cultured in vitro. This chain uses TRBV20-1 with TRBJ2-3; 9 positions agree with TRBD2. This TCR was recovered from a human donor who had recovered from COVID-19. The CDR3 region has the DNA TGCAGTGTTCCCAGACTAGCGGTTAGCACAGATACGCAGTATTTT. Its translation: CSVPRLAVSTDTQYF.